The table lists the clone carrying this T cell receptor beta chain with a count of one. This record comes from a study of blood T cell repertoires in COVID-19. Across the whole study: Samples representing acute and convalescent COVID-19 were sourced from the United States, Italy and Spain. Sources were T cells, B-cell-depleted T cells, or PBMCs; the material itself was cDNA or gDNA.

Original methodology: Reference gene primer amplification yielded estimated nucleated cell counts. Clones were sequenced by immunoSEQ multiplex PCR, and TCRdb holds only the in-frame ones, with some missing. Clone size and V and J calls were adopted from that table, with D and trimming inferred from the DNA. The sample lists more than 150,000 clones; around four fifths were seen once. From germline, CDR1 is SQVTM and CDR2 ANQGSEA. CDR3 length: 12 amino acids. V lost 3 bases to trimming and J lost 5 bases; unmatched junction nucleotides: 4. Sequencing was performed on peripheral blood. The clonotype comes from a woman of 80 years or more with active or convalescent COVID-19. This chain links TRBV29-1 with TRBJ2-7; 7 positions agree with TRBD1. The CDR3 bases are TGCAGCGTTGACCAACAGGGGCACGAGCAGTACTTC. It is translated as CSVDQQGHEQYF.